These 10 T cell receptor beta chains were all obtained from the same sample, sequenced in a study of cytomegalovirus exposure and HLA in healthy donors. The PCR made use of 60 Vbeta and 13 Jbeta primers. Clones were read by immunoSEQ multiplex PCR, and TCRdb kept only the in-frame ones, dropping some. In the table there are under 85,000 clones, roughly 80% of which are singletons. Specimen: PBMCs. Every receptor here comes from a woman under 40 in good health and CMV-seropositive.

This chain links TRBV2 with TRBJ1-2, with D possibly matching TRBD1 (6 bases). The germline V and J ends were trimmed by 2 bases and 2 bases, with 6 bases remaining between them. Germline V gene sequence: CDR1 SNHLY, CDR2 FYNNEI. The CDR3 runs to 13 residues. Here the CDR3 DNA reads TGTGCCAGCAGTGAAACAGGGAACTATGGCTACACCTTC. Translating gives CASSETGNYGYTF.

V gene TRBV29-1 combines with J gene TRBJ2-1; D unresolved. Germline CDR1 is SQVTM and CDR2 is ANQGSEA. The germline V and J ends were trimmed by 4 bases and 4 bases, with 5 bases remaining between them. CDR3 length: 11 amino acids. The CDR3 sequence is CSVAVYNEQFF. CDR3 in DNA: TGCAGCGTTGCAGTTTACAATGAGCAGTTCTTC.

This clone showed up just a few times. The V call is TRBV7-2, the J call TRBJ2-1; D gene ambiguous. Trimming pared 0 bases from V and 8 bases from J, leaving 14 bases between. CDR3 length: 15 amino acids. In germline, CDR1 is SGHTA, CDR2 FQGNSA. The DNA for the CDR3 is TGTGCCAGCAGCTTAGCCTCAGGCTACGGCTATGAGCAGTTCTTC. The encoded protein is CASSLASGYGYEQFF.

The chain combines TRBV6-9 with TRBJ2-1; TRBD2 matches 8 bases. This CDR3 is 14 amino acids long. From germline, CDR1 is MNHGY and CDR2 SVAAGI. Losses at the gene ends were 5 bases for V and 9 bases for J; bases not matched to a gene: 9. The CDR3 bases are TGTGCCAGCAGTCTGGGACTAGGATATGCTGAGCAGTTCTTC. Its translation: CASSLGLGYAEQFF.

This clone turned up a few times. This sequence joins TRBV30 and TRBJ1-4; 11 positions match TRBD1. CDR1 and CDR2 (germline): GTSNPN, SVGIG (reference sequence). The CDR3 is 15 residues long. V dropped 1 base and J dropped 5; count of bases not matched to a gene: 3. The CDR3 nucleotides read TGTGCCTGGAGTGCCCGGACAGGGGGCAATGAAAAACTGTTTTTT. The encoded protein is CAWSARTGGNEKLFF.

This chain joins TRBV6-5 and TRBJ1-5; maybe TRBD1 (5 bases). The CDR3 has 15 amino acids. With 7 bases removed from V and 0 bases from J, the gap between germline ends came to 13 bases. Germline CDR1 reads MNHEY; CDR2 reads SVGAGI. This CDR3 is CASTSAGDSNQPQHF. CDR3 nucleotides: TGTGCCAGCACCTCTGCGGGGGATAGCAATCAGCCCCAGCATTTT.

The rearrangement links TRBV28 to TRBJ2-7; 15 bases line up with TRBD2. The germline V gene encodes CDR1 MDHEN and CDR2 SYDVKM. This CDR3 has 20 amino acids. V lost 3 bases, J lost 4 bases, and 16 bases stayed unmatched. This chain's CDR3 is CASSFMALGTSGRRSYEQYF. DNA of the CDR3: TGTGCCAGCAGTTTCATGGCCTTGGGGACTAGCGGGAGGAGGAGTTACGAGCAGTACTTC.

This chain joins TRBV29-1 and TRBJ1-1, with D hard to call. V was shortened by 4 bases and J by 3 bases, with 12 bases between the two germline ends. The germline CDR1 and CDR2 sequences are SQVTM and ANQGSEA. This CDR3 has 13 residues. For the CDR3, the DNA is TGCAGCGTTGGACCGAGACGGGACACTGAAGCTTTCTTT. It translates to CSVGPRRDTEAFF. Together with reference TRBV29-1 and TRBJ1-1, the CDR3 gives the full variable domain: SAVISQKPSRDICQRGTSLTIQCQVDSQVTMMFWYRQQPGQSLTLIATANQGSEATYESGFVIDKFPISRPNLTFSTLTVSNMSPEDSSIYLCSVGPRRDTEAFFGQGTRLTVV.

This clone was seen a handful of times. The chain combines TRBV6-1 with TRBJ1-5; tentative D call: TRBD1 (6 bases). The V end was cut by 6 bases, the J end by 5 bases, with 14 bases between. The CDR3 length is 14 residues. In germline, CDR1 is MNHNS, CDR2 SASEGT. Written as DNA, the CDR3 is TGTGCCAGCAGGGAGGGGGGGAGGTATCAGCCCCAGCATTTT. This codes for CASREGGRYQPQHF.

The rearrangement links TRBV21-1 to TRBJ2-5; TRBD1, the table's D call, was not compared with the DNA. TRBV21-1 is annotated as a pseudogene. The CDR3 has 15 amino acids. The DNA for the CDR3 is TGTGCCAGCCTCGTCCGAACAGGGAGAGGAGAGACCCAGTACTTC. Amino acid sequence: CASLVRTGRGETQYF.